This T cell receptor beta chain is from a study of PD-1 blockade in mismatch repair-deficient tumors. Per germline, CDR1 SGHDT and CDR2 YYEEEE. V lost 0 bases and J lost 1, with 14 bases in between. CDR3 length: 18 residues. All patients were mismatch repair deficient, assessed by either PCR or immunohistochemistry. Clones were read by immunoSEQ multiplex PCR, and TCRdb kept only the in-frame ones, dropping some. The data contain about 49,000 clones, under 85% of them seen just once; the ten biggest clones take up 3% to 4%. The sequence was collected from an adult with mismatch repair-deficient cancer. V usage is TRBV5-6 and J usage is TRBJ2-6, with a possible D match to TRBD1 (5 bases). This specimen was PBMCs, taken before pembrolizumab treatment. CDR3 loop: CASSLEWTWGSGANVLTF. The DNA for the CDR3 is TGTGCCAGCAGCTTGGAATGGACATGGGGATCTGGGGCCAACGTCCTGACTTTC.